These 26 T cell receptor beta chains originate from one sample sequenced in a study of cytomegalovirus exposure and HLA in healthy donors. 13 Jbeta primers and 60 Vbeta primers were used for the PCR. Some clones are missing from TCRdb's copy, which holds only in-frame ones; the method was immunoSEQ multiplex PCR. The table shows fewer than 200,000 clones, with 82% occurring only once. Sequences were obtained from PBMCs. The receptors come from a male donor in good health and CMV-seronegative.

The chain links TRBV11-1 to TRBJ2-1, with TRBD2 identical over 8 bases. The trim removed 0 bases at V and 6 bases at J, leaving 1 base unmatched. This CDR3 comprises 14 residues. Germline loops: CDR1 SGHAT, CDR2 FQDESV (reference sequence). Here the CDR3 reads CASSLAGTSNEQFF. CDR3 in DNA: TGTGCCAGCAGCTTAGCCGGGACTAGCAATGAGCAGTTCTTC.

In regard to this clone: A junction end diverges from the germline sequence, so it may reflect a read error. This chain connects TRBV7-9 to TRBJ1-5; 8 positions agree with TRBD1. Germline CDR1 is SEHNR and CDR2 is FQNEAQ (reference sequence). This CDR3 is built from 17 residues. CDR3 sequence (DNA): TGTTCCAGCAGCCAAAATCCAGGGGGCGCGGGCAATCAGCCCCAGCATTTT. Translated: CSSSQNPGGAGNQPQHF. Full variable domain (outside the CDR3, taken from reference TRBV7-9 and TRBJ1-5): DTGVSQNPRHKITKRGQNVTFRCDPISEHNRLYWYRQTLGQGPEFLTYFQNEAQLEKSRLLSDRFSAERPKGSFSTLEIQRTEQGDSAMYLCSSSQNPGGAGNQPQHFGDGTRLSIL.

This clone appeared a single time. J is TRBJ1-1 and V is TRBV7-9; D is uncertain. The CDR3 extends over 13 amino acids. The germline V gene encodes CDR1 SEHNR and CDR2 FQNEAQ (reference sequence). Trimming stripped 4 bases from V and 6 bases from J, with 12 bases between. CDR3 sequence: CASSSDLGAEAFF. Here the CDR3 DNA reads TGTGCCAGCAGCTCAGACCTAGGCGCTGAAGCTTTCTTT.

This rearrangement joins TRBV28 to TRBJ1-6; D may be TRBD1 (6 bases). The germline V and J ends were trimmed by 7 bases and 8 bases, with 15 bases remaining between them. Germline CDR1 reads MDHEN; CDR2 reads SYDVKM. The CDR3 is made up of 14 amino acids. This chain's CDR3 is CASIIPQGYSPLHF. The CDR3 nucleotides read TGTGCCAGCATAATCCCGCAGGGGTATTCACCCCTCCACTTT.

This chain links TRBV6-5 with TRBJ1-6; D perhaps matches TRBD1 (6 bases). The germline CDR1 and CDR2 sequences are MNHEY and SVGAGI. Deletions cut 2 bases from V and 8 bases from J, with 10 bases between. CDR3 size: 14 residues. The CDR3 DNA follows: TGTGCCAGCAGTTACACGGACAGCTATTCACCCCTCCACTTT. Translating it yields CASSYTDSYSPLHF.

The rearrangement uses TRBV10-2 and TRBJ2-6, with 9 bases lining up with TRBD1. Germline V lookup: CDR1 WSHSY, CDR2 SAAADI. V shed 10 bases and J 2 bases; nucleotides not matched to a gene: 6. The CDR3 consists of 15 residues. For the CDR3, the DNA is TGCGCCAACAGCGGGGACAGGGCTGGGGCCAACGTCCTGACTTTC. Its protein product is CANSGDRAGANVLTF.

The V gene is TRBV5-1, the J gene TRBJ2-5, with D hard to call. Deletions cut 2 bases from V and 5 bases from J, with 19 bases between. The germline CDR1 and CDR2 sequences are SGHRS and YFSETQ. The CDR3 contains 16 residues. CDR3 coding DNA: TGCGCCAGCAGCTTTACCCCGCACCCGCCGGTGGAGACCCAGTACTTC. Translated, it gives CASSFTPHPPVETQYF.

The chain has TRBV9 and TRBJ2-3, with 8 bases that match TRBD2. The CDR3 is made up of 16 amino acids. V trimming: 0 bases; J trimming: 5 bases; junction bases outside the gene matches: 8. Germline CDR1 is SGDLS and CDR2 is YYNGEE. The CDR3 nucleotides read TGTGCCAGCAGCGTAGTGCGGGGGGATGAAAAAGATACGCAGTATTTT. This translates into CASSVVRGDEKDTQYF.

J is TRBJ2-3 and V is TRBV11-3, with TRBD1 matching over 8 bases. This CDR3 is built from 15 residues. The germline V gene encodes CDR1 SGHNT and CDR2 YENEEA. The trim removed 5 bases at V and 5 bases at J, leaving 9 bases unmatched. The CDR3: CASSQAGGGGDTQYF. The CDR3 DNA sequence: TGTGCCAGCAGCCAGGCAGGGGGCGGTGGAGATACGCAGTATTTT.

The chain is built from TRBV5-1 and TRBJ1-5; 9 bases fit TRBD1. With 4 bases clipped from V and 7 bases from J, the junction kept 6 bases outside the gene matches. The CDR3 contains 14 residues. CDR1 SGHRS and CDR2 YFSETQ come from the germline V gene. DNA of the CDR3: TGCGCCAGCAGCCCCGGGACAGGGAGACAGCCCCAGCATTTT. Protein sequence: CASSPGTGRQPQHF.

The chain couples TRBV5-4 to TRBJ2-3; 7 bases line up with TRBD1. Germline CDR1 is SGHNT and CDR2 is YYREEE (reference sequence). This CDR3 region has 14 residues. V gave up 2 bases and J gave up 4 bases; unmatched junction bases: 4. This CDR3 reads CASSLVTGADTQYF. DNA of the CDR3: TGTGCCAGCAGCTTAGTTACAGGGGCAGATACGCAGTATTTT.

The chain employs TRBV9 and TRBJ1-5; 7 bases match TRBD1. V shed 5 bases and J 2 bases; nucleotides not matched to a gene: 4. This CDR3 contains 14 residues. Germline CDR1 is SGDLS and CDR2 is YYNGEE. Here the CDR3 DNA reads TGTGCCAGCAGTATCCAGGGGGGCAATCAGCCCCAGCATTTT. Its translation is CASSIQGGNQPQHF.

The chain joins TRBV4-3 to TRBJ2-1; TRBD2 aligns across 8 bases. CDR1 is LGHNA and CDR2 is YSLEER in the germline V gene. The CDR3 has 15 residues. Trimming took 0 bases from V and 5 from J; bases not matched to a gene: 3. CDR3 in amino acids: CASSQEIAGNNEQFF. DNA for the CDR3: TGCGCCAGCAGCCAAGAGATAGCGGGAAACAATGAGCAGTTCTTC.

V usage is TRBV21-1 and J usage is TRBJ2-3; the DNA was not used to check the table's D call, TRBD1. TRBV21-1 is given as a pseudogene. The CDR3 runs 17 residues. The CDR3 coding sequence is TGTGCCAGCAGCAAAGAACGACAGGGGCGCCCCACAGATACGCAGTATTTT. This codes for CASSKERQGRPTDTQYF.

The chain is built from TRBV10-3 and TRBJ2-3; 8 bases are a match to TRBD1. Unmatched junction bases numbered 1, after V lost 0 bases and J lost 2 bases. Per the germline V gene, CDR1 is ENHRY and CDR2 is SYGVKD. This CDR3 region has 15 residues. CDR3 sequence (DNA): TGTGCCATCAGTGAGTCGGGACAGGTCACAGATACGCAGTATTTT. It codes for CAISESGQVTDTQYF.

CDR3 sequence reads: CATGQTGGDYGYTF. The CDR3 bases are TGTGCCACAGGACAGACTGGGGGGGACTATGGCTACACCTTC. The V gene is TRBV10-3, the J gene TRBJ1-2; TRBD1 might be the D (6 bases). The CDR3 length is 14 residues. Germline values: CDR1 ENHRY, CDR2 SYGVKD. The ends were cut back, 10 bases at V and 3 bases at J, with 18 bases in the middle.

The rearrangement uses TRBV21-1 and TRBJ1-3; the table calls TRBD1, which could not be checked here. TRBV21-1 is an annotated pseudogene. The CDR3 is 17 amino acids. Here the CDR3 DNA reads TGTGCCAGCAGCAAAGTGCGGGACAGGGCCTCTGGAAACACCATATATTTT. It codes for CASSKVRDRASGNTIYF.

The rearrangement uses TRBV7-8 and TRBJ2-2; TRBD1 agrees at 9 bases. Germline trimming cut 2 bases from V and 4 bases from J; bases unmatched to any gene: 5. The CDR3 spans 16 residues. Per germline, CDR1 SGHVS and CDR2 FQNEAQ. The CDR3 DNA follows: TGTGCCAGCAGCTTATCCCGACAGGGGGGCACCGGGGAGCTGTTTTTT. Translated, it gives CASSLSRQGGTGELFF. Drawing the rest from reference TRBV7-8 and TRBJ2-2, the complete variable domain is GAGVSQSPRYKVAKRGQDVALRCDPISGHVSLFWYQQALGQGPEFLTYFQNEAQLDKSGLPSDRFFAERPEGSVSTLKIQRTQQEDSAVYLCASSLSRQGGTGELFFGEGSRLTVL.

In this sample, this clone turned up once. V usage is TRBV7-6 and J usage is TRBJ2-7; maybe TRBD2 (6 bases). Germline values: CDR1 SGHVS, CDR2 FNYEAQ. The CDR3 length is 15 residues. V was shortened by 6 bases and J by 4 bases, with 19 bases between the two germline ends. In DNA form, the CDR3 reads TGTGCCAGCAGTTACGACCCGGGAGAGGGGTACGAGCAGTACTTC. Amino acid sequence: CASSYDPGEGYEQYF.

V usage is TRBV7-8 and J usage is TRBJ2-7; TRBD2 matches at 8 bases. CDR1 and CDR2 (germline): SGHVS, FQNEAQ. V shed 2 bases, J shed 0 bases, and the junction held 0 bases outside the gene matches. The CDR3 covers 14 residues. CDR3 nucleotide sequence: TGTGCCAGCAGCTTAAGCGGGAGCTCCTACGAGCAGTACTTC. Translation gives CASSLSGSSYEQYF.

The J gene is TRBJ1-3, the V gene TRBV7-9, with D perhaps matching TRBD1 (5 bases). The germline gives CDR1 SEHNR, CDR2 FQNEAQ (reference sequence). The CDR3 is 17 amino acids. Trimming took off 6 bases at V and 0 bases at J, with 18 bases between the two ends. CDR3 loop: CASRWEQEGLSGNTIYF. The CDR3 bases are TGTGCCAGCAGGTGGGAACAGGAGGGACTCTCTGGAAACACCATATATTTT.

The chain carries TRBV5-1 and TRBJ2-7; 7 nucleotides agree with TRBD1. Germline loops: CDR1 SGHRS, CDR2 YFSETQ. The J segment lost 1 base and the V segment lost 3 bases, leaving 1 base of the junction unmatched. This CDR3 contains 13 residues. The CDR3 DNA is TGCGCCAGCAGCTGGGGACAGTCCTACGAGCAGTACTTC. It yields the protein CASSWGQSYEQYF.

In the case of this clone: A junction end diverges from the germline sequence, so it may reflect a read error. This rearrangement joins TRBV6-5 to TRBJ1-5; 8 bases are a match to TRBD1. The CDR3 contains 15 residues. Germline loops: CDR1 MNHEY, CDR2 SVGAGI. The CDR3 DNA is TGTGCCGGCAGAGCGCAGGGGGCGGGCAATCAGCCCCAGCATTTT. Translation gives CAGRAQGAGNQPQHF.

The chain has TRBV27 and TRBJ1-5, with 8 bases fitting TRBD1. Germline V gene data show CDR1 as MNHEY and CDR2 as SMNVEV (reference sequence). The CDR3 runs 15 residues. J gave up 6 bases and V 0 bases, and 4 bases lay outside the gene matches. The CDR3 region has the DNA TGTGCCAGCAGTTTATCGCAGGGGGCAGGTCAGCCCCAGCATTTT. It encodes CASSLSQGAGQPQHF.

This clone was counted a single time. The rearrangement links TRBV7-2 to TRBJ2-2, with 7 bases that match TRBD2. The CDR3 has 12 residues. Per the germline V gene, CDR1 is SGHTA and CDR2 is FQGNSA. V was clipped by 10 bases and J by 4 bases; unmatched bases: 3. The CDR3 region has the DNA TGTGCCATGGGCGGGGGCACCGGGGAGCTGTTTTTT. Translation: CAMGGGTGELFF. The full variable domain, rest sourced from reference TRBV7-2 and TRBJ2-2, is GAGVSQSPSNKVTEKGKDVELRCDPISGHTALYWYRQSLGQGLEFLIYFQGNSAPDKSGLPSDRFSAERTGGSVSTLTIQRTQQEDSAVYLCAMGGGTGELFFGEGSRLTVL.

The genes are TRBV5-4 and TRBJ2-4; 7 bases align to TRBD2. The length of the CDR3 is 13 residues. Trimming at V came to 6 bases and at J to 3 bases, leaving 3 bases not matched to a gene. Germline V gene lookup returns CDR1 SGHNT and CDR2 YYREEE (reference sequence). The CDR3 sequence: CASIREGKNIQYF. In nucleotides, the CDR3 is TGTGCCAGCATAAGGGAGGGCAAAAACATTCAGTACTTC.